This T cell receptor (beta chain) came from a study of T cells in Graves' hyperthyroidism and ophthalmopathy. This clonotype has a count of ten or more. Its antigen is still unknown. Amplified regions were TCR beta CDR3 sequences from RNA transcripts. The HTBI set primed first-round TCR CDR3 RT-PCR. TCRdb recomputed calls from the multiplex PCR reads with MiXCR, one row per CDR3 protein. The data show hundreds of thousands of distinct CDR3 sequences, about a sixth seen once. A NOSPECS grade of at least 4, a Clinical Activity Score of at least 3 and duration under 3 months were recorded in ophthalmopathy patients. Study-wide points: A model of 13 V-J features distinguished ophthalmopathy from stable hyperthyroidism.

The trim removed 1 base at V and 3 bases at J, leaving 8 bases unmatched. The CDR3 totals 16 residues. The germline V gene has CDR1 SEHNR and CDR2 FQNEAQ (reference sequence). This sequence was found in a woman between 40 and 55 years old with Graves' ophthalmopathy. V gene TRBV7-9 combines with J gene TRBJ2-5; TRBD2 aligns across 7 bases. The sample consisted of blood. As DNA, the CDR3 is TGTGCCAGCAGCTTAGGCGGGAGCGGAAGAGAAGAGACCCAGTACTTC. Its protein product is CASSLGGSGREETQYF.